The 3 T cell receptor beta chains in this list originate from one sample, sequenced in a study of OX40 agonist ivuxolimab in advanced cancers. TCRdb's copy holds only in-frame clones and misses some; the assay was immunoSEQ multiplex PCR. The sample lists tens of thousands of clones, about nine tenths occurring once. The specimen was CD4+ or CD8+ T cells sorted from blood, collected in a trial of the OX40 agonist ivuxolimab. The receptors stem from an adult with an advanced solid tumor such as melanoma, head and neck, liver or kidney cancer.

The chain couples TRBV28 to TRBJ2-5, with 7 bases fitting TRBD1. J was trimmed by 7 bases and V by 5 bases; bases with no gene match: 10. Germline assignment: CDR1 MDHEN and CDR2 SYDVKM. The CDR3 sequence is 14 residues long. DNA for the CDR3: TGTGCCAGCAGTCTCCGACAGGGAATTGGGACCCAGTACTTC. Encoded protein: CASSLRQGIGTQYF. The full variable domain, in which reference TRBV28 and TRBJ2-5 provide the parts outside the CDR3, is DVKVTQSSRYLVKRTGEKVFLECVQDMDHENMFWYRQDPGLGLRLIYFSYDVKMKEKGDIPEGYSVSREKKERFSLILESASTNQTSMYLCASSLRQGIGTQYFGPGTRLLVL.

This clone came up once. The rearrangement uses TRBV5-4 and TRBJ1-4; D gene unclear. The CDR3 has 16 amino acids. The V gene lost 4 bases and the J gene lost 7 bases, with 20 bases spanning the gap. Germline lookup yields CDR1 SGHNT and CDR2 YYREEE (reference sequence). The CDR3 spells CASSDPAADGGEKLFF. DNA for the CDR3: TGTGCCAGCAGCGACCCCGCCGCCGACGGAGGTGAAAAACTGTTTTTT. The full variable domain, completed using reference TRBV5-4 and TRBJ1-4, is ETGVTQSPTHLIKTRGQQVTLRCSSQSGHNTVSWYQQALGQGPQFIFQYYREEENGRGNFPPRFSGLQFPNYSSELNVNALELDDSALYLCASSDPAADGGEKLFFGSGTQLSVL.

V and J are TRBV9 and TRBJ2-2, with 8 bases lining up with TRBD1. Germline trimming cut 1 base from V and 3 bases from J; bases unmatched to any gene: 2. The V gene's germline CDR1 is SGDLS and CDR2 YYNGEE. This CDR3 has 15 residues. The CDR3 nucleotides read TGTGCCAGCAGCGTATTACAGGGGGACACCGGGGAGCTGTTTTTT. It specifies CASSVLQGDTGELFF. Looking up the rest from reference TRBV9 and TRBJ2-2 gives the full variable domain: DSGVTQTPKHLITATGQRVTLRCSPRSGDLSVYWYQQSLDQGLQFLIQYYNGEERAKGNILERFSAQQFPDLHSELNLSSLELGDSALYFCASSVLQGDTGELFFGEGSRLTVL.